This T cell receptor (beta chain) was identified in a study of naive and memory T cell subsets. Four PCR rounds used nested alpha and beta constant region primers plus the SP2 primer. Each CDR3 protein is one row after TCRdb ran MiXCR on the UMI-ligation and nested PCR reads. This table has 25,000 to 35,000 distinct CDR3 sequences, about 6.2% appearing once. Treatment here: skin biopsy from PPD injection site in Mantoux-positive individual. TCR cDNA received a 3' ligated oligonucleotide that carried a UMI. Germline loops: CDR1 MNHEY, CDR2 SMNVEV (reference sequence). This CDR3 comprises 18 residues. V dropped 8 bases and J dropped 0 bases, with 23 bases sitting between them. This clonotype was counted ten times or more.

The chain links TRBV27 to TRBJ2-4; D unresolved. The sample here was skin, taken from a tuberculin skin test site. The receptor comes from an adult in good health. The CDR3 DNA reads TGTGCCAGCTCCAGTTCCACTCCCAGAGAACTAGCCAAAAACATTCAGTACTTC. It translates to CASSSSTPRELAKNIQYF.